This TCR beta chain came from a study of blood T cell repertoires in COVID-19 (dated by TCRdb to 2020 to 2021). Broadly, across the study: Collaborator samples came from the United States, Italy and Spain and covered acute and convalescent phases of COVID-19. The material from the prospective study consisted of cDNA or gDNA derived from T cells, B-cell-depleted T cells, or PBMCs. HLA class I and class II types, where available, came from metadata supplied by the sample provider rather than from assay-based typing. Sample metadata almost always included a de-identified subject ID, COVID-19 status, age in years and sex. The repertoires were made available in a free public database intended to serve as a resource for research on the immune response to SARS-CoV-2. The samples were drawn from two sources: the first 160 participants of the ongoing ImmuneRACE study, and 1,000 to 1,500 subjects contributed by 6 global collaborators. Subjects who had been exposed to COVID-19, were actively infected with it, or had recovered from it provided the deeply sampled blood TCRbeta repertoires that made up the dataset. Findings and caveats that apply to the study as a whole: Clinical and demographic metadata were provided uncurated, with the amount varying by source and participant.

Here V drops 10 bases and J drops 4 bases, and the junction holds 9 bases not matched to any gene. The germline V gene (reference sequence) supplies CDR1 LNHDA and CDR2 SQIVND. The CDR3 starts with the cysteine, ends with the phenylalanine, and has 14 residues. The read is trimmed to its CDR3 DNA, 42 bases read in frame from base 1. Collaborating institutions collected whole blood in K2EDTA tubes following their own protocols. Collaborator samples were shipped for TCRbeta analysis as frozen whole blood, isolated PBMCs, or DNA extracted from either sample type. The immunoSEQ Assay, a bias-controlled multiplex PCR, was used to amplify TCRbeta CDR3 regions from genomic DNA. Regarding the original processing steps: The number of nucleated cells in each sample was estimated from the amplification of reference gene primers within the assay. To quantify the absolute abundance of each unique TCRbeta CDR3 rearrangement, sequence reads were collapsed and filtered. For each sample, productive Simpson clonality was calculated as the square root of Simpson's diversity index across productive rearrangements. Sourced from immuneACCESS, this table was stored by TCRdb with only in-frame sequences that have V and J called. A share of the clones is absent; for the studies checked, an unresolved V gene accounts for under half, and the remainder has no known explanation. D and trimming come from the DNA, and the V and J calls and clone size come from that table. Across this sample there are about 200,000 clones, with 80% to 85% seen only once. The ten most abundant clones make up around 30% of the sample.

A note on this clone: No cognate antigen has been identified for it. Base-call qualities are not available, and no considerably larger clone is one nucleotide away.

The sample comprised peripheral blood. Recombination connected TRBV19 to TRBJ2-5; 10 bases in between match TRBD2. The sequence came from a man between 40 and 49 years old with acute or convalescent COVID-19. The CDR3 corresponds to CATASGRAIETQYF. The DNA sequence is TGTGCCACCGCGAGCGGGAGGGCGATAGAGACCCAGTACTTC. Where the CDR3 stops, the reference TRBV19 and TRBJ2-5 genes take over; the full variable domain is DGGITQSPKYLFRKEGQNVTLSCEQNLNHDAMYWYRQDPGQGLRLIYYSQIVNDFQKGDIAEGYSVSREKKESFPLTVTSAQKNPTAFYLCATASGRAIETQYFGPGTRLLVL.